This T cell receptor beta chain was recovered during a study of T-cell reconstitution after alpha-beta-depleted transplantation in children. TCRbeta library construction was performed incorporating unique molecular identifiers. TCRdb reprocessed the PCR reads via MiXCR and lists one record per CDR3 protein. The sample shows 98,000 or so distinct CDR3 sequences, about a quarter of them seen only once. Findings and caveats of the study: It was newly produced T cells that mostly accounted for T-cell counts and diversity one year after transplant. Expanded graft clones numbering several hundred reportedly gave rise to alpha-beta T cells about two months after transplant. There were some patients whose high TCRbeta diversity at day 60 came from surviving recipient T cells and thymic progenitors.

Germline assignment: CDR1 MNHEY and CDR2 SMNVEV (reference sequence). The CDR3 has 16 amino acids. V was pared by 3 bases and J by 7 bases, with 14 bases of the junction left unmatched. Turning to this clonotype: What it recognizes is unknown.

The specimen comprised PBMCs, sampled before TCRalphabeta/CD19-depleted stem cell transplant. The source is a boy between 2 and 10 years old with acute lymphoblastic leukemia, due to receive a stem cell transplant. The chain recombines TRBV27 with TRBJ2-5, with TRBD1 identical over 7 bases. The CDR3 region has the DNA TGTGCCAGCAGTTTTCGACGTGGTGGGTCAGGGGGGACCCAGTACTTC. This encodes CASSFRRGGSGGTQYF.